These 26 T cell receptor beta chains came from one sample sequenced in a study of blood T cell repertoires in COVID-19. The protocol was immunoSEQ multiplex PCR, while the TCRdb copy is restricted to in-frame clones and leaves out a portion. Of some 210,000 clones listed, approximately 91% are singletons. Sequencing was performed on peripheral blood. These receptors originate from a woman between 35 and 50 years old with acute or convalescent COVID-19.

The J gene is TRBJ1-2, the V gene TRBV6-5; D is uncertain. Germline CDR1 MNHEY, CDR2 SVGAGI. The germline V and J ends were trimmed by 6 bases and 8 bases, with 13 bases remaining between them. The CDR3 has 12 residues. The CDR3 DNA sequence: TGTGCCAGCAGCCTGACATCGCGAGGCTACACCTTC. It encodes CASSLTSRGYTF.

V usage is TRBV5-6 and J usage is TRBJ2-7; 7 bases are shared with TRBD1. J was trimmed by 1 base and V by 3 bases; bases with no gene match: 4. The CDR3 extends over 14 amino acids. Germline-derived CDR1 and CDR2 are SGHDT and YYEEEE. The CDR3 DNA sequence: TGTGCCAGCAGCTCCGGACAGGTTTCCTACGAGCAGTACGTC. Amino acid sequence: CASSSGQVSYEQYV.

J is TRBJ1-4 and V is TRBV19; weak D call: TRBD1 (5 bases). The CDR3 runs to 12 residues. Germline V gene sequence: CDR1 LNHDA, CDR2 SQIVND (reference sequence). The germline V and J ends were trimmed by 8 bases and 7 bases, with 11 bases remaining between them. CDR3 bases: TGTGCCAGTTCCGGGACTCCTGAAAAACTGTTTTTT. Encoded protein: CASSGTPEKLFF. The full variable domain, completed using reference TRBV19 and TRBJ1-4, is DGGITQSPKYLFRKEGQNVTLSCEQNLNHDAMYWYRQDPGQGLRLIYYSQIVNDFQKGDIAEGYSVSREKKESFPLTVTSAQKNPTAFYLCASSGTPEKLFFGSGTQLSVL.

This chain connects TRBV9 to TRBJ1-5; D possibly corresponds to TRBD1 (6 bases). Trimming pared 7 bases from V and 8 bases from J, leaving 19 bases between. The CDR3 extends over 14 amino acids. Germline CDR1 and CDR2: SGDLS and YYNGEE. The CDR3 bases are TGTGCCAGCGGGGGCGGTTCCCAGGGCGAGCCCCAGCATTTT. It encodes CASGGGSQGEPQHF.

This chain uses TRBV7-9 with TRBJ1-2, with TRBD1 identical over 9 bases. The junction had 6 bases not matched to a gene; V was cut back by 2 bases and J by 2 bases. The germline CDR1 and CDR2 sequences are SEHNR and FQNEAQ (reference sequence). The CDR3 runs 16 residues. In DNA form, the CDR3 reads TGTGCCAGCAGCTTACTGACAGGGGGTGTGAACTATGGCTACACCTTC. Protein: CASSLLTGGVNYGYTF. Full variable domain (outside the CDR3, taken from reference TRBV7-9 and TRBJ1-2): DTGVSQNPRHKITKRGQNVTFRCDPISEHNRLYWYRQTLGQGPEFLTYFQNEAQLEKSRLLSDRFSAERPKGSFSTLEIQRTEQGDSAMYLCASSLLTGGVNYGYTFGSGTRLTVV.

About this clone itself: This specimen includes other DNA sequences encoding the same CDR3. The chain has TRBV18 and TRBJ2-5; tentatively, D is TRBD2 (7 bases). The CDR3 loop spans 13 amino acids. Deletions cut 2 bases from V and 5 bases from J, with 9 bases between. Germline V gives CDR1 KGHSH, CDR2 LQKENI. This CDR3 is CASSPGGAETQYF. CDR3 coding DNA: TGTGCCAGCTCACCAGGGGGGGCCGAGACCCAGTACTTC.

The chain couples TRBV5-1 to TRBJ2-3, with D possibly matching TRBD2 (5 bases). Germline V gene lookup returns CDR1 SGHRS and CDR2 YFSETQ. The ends were cut back, 4 bases at V and 5 bases at J, with 20 bases in the middle. The CDR3 contains 16 residues. The CDR3 DNA reads as TGCGCCAGCAGCCCCGCGTGGGGTAGCGATCGAGATACGCAGTATTTT. Protein product: CASSPAWGSDRDTQYF. The variable domain in full, with the rest retrieved from reference TRBV5-1 and TRBJ2-3, is KAGVTQTPRYLIKTRGQQVTLSCSPISGHRSVSWYQQTPGQGLQFLFEYFSETQRNKGNFPGRFSGRQFSNSRSEMNVSTLELGDSALYLCASSPAWGSDRDTQYFGPGTRLTVL.

This clone was seen a single time. The CDR3 is CAWSAKGLSGNTIYF. The CDR3, as DNA: TGTGCCTGGAGTGCGAAGGGGCTTTCTGGAAACACCATATATTTT. V and J are TRBV30 and TRBJ1-3, with D possibly being TRBD1 (5 bases). Germline lookup yields CDR1 GTSNPN and CDR2 SVGIG (reference sequence). V lost 1 base and J 1 base, leaving 11 bases between the germline ends. The CDR3 consists of 15 residues.

The chain combines TRBV2 with TRBJ2-3; a possible D gene is TRBD2 (7 bases). CDR1 and CDR2 (germline): SNHLY, FYNNEI. The CDR3 has 14 residues. Trimming removed 7 bases at V and 4 bases at J, with 15 bases between. The CDR3 DNA sequence: TGTGCCAGCAAGGTGGGGGGGGCAGCAGATACGCAGTATTTT. It codes for CASKVGGAADTQYF. The full variable domain, completed using reference TRBV2 and TRBJ2-3, is EPEVTQTPSHQVTQMGQEVILRCVPISNHLYFYWYRQILGQKVEFLVSFYNNEISEKSEIFDDQFSVERPDGSNFTLKIRSTKLEDSAMYFCASKVGGAADTQYFGPGTRLTVL.

The chain links TRBV19 to TRBJ2-3; no definite D call. This CDR3 is 14 amino acids long. Trimming pared 3 bases from V and 0 bases from J, leaving 7 bases between. CDR1 is LNHDA and CDR2 is SQIVND in the germline V gene (reference sequence). In DNA, the CDR3 is TGTGCCAGTAGTATTAAGACTAGCACAGATACGCAGTATTTT. Protein product: CASSIKTSTDTQYF.

The V gene is TRBV11-2, the J gene TRBJ2-1; D is perhaps TRBD2 (6 bases). This CDR3 has 15 residues. Germline CDR1 and CDR2: SGHAT and FQNNGV. The V end was cut by 1 base, the J end by 9 bases, with 16 bases between. The CDR3: CASSLGASARGEQFF. CDR3 sequence (DNA): TGTGCCAGCAGCTTAGGAGCTAGCGCCCGCGGTGAGCAGTTCTTC.

The chain employs TRBV2 and TRBJ2-6, with 7 bases matching TRBD1. CDR1 and CDR2 (germline): SNHLY, FYNNEI. Trimming took 6 bases from V and 1 from J; bases not matched to a gene: 9. The CDR3 is 17 residues long. The CDR3 coding sequence is TGTGCCAGCAGGCTCGGGACAGCAGGGTCTGGGGCCAACGTCCTGACTTTC. Its protein product is CASRLGTAGSGANVLTF.

The V gene is TRBV5-1, the J gene TRBJ2-1; 13 bases match TRBD2. The germline gives CDR1 SGHRS, CDR2 YFSETQ. V was clipped by 4 bases and J by 8 bases; unmatched bases: 6. This CDR3 has 15 amino acids. The CDR3 protein is CASSPTSGGVDEQFF. In nucleotides, the CDR3 is TGCGCCAGCAGCCCCACTAGCGGGGGGGTGGATGAGCAGTTCTTC.

The V call is TRBV5-1, the J call TRBJ2-3; 7 bases align to TRBD1. V gave up 2 bases and J gave up 4 bases; unmatched junction bases: 7. In germline, CDR1 is SGHRS, CDR2 YFSETQ. The CDR3 loop spans 15 amino acids. The CDR3: CASSFTGAPPDTQYF. CDR3 DNA sequence: TGCGCCAGCAGCTTTACAGGGGCCCCTCCAGATACGCAGTATTTT.

This chain links TRBV19 with TRBJ2-7; TRBD1 matches 8 bases. V lost 6 bases, J lost 3 bases, and 13 bases stayed unmatched. The CDR3 has 16 residues. The germline gives CDR1 LNHDA, CDR2 SQIVND (reference sequence). DNA of the CDR3: TGTGCCAGTAGAACCAAGGACAGGGCGGTTTACTACGAGCAGTACGTC. Amino acids: CASRTKDRAVYYEQYV.

This clone has only a few counts. The genes are TRBV19 and TRBJ1-1, with D tentatively TRBD1 (6 bases). The germline V gene encodes CDR1 LNHDA and CDR2 SQIVND (reference sequence). The CDR3 runs 17 residues. V lost 1 base and J 1 base, leaving 16 bases between the germline ends. CDR3 bases: TGTGCCAGTAGTATAGTGATGGGACACTTAGGGAACACTGAAGCTTTCTTT. Translated, it gives CASSIVMGHLGNTEAFF.

This chain links TRBV3-1 (or the pseudogene TRBV3-2) with TRBJ2-3; D is unresolved. V lost 2 bases and J 9 bases, leaving 12 bases between the germline ends. The CDR3 has 13 residues. The germline V gene has CDR1 LGHDT and CDR2 YNNKEL (reference sequence). CDR3 DNA: TGTGCCAGCAGCCAACCTGGAGAGGTAACGCAGTATTTT. It specifies CASSQPGEVTQYF.

V usage is TRBV10-3 and J usage is TRBJ1-2, with unresolved D. This CDR3 is 13 amino acids long. Germline assignment: CDR1 ENHRY and CDR2 SYGVKD. Trimming took off 3 bases at V and 7 bases at J, with 12 bases between the two ends. The CDR3 is CAISEGRAIGYTF. For the CDR3, the DNA is TGTGCCATCAGTGAAGGGAGGGCCATTGGCTACACCTTC.

V is TRBV2 and J is TRBJ1-2; D may be TRBD1 (5 bases). The CDR3 has 14 residues. The germline gives CDR1 SNHLY, CDR2 FYNNEI. V was cut by 8 bases and J by 3 bases, with 16 bases left in between. The CDR3 DNA sequence: TGTGCCAGCGGGCTCCCAGGGATCTACTATGGCTACACCTTC. Protein product: CASGLPGIYYGYTF.

V gene TRBV11-2 combines with J gene TRBJ2-5; D not resolved. This CDR3 spans 14 amino acids. The germline V gene encodes CDR1 SGHAT and CDR2 FQNNGV. V lost 0 bases, J lost 1 base, and 6 bases lay in between. CDR3 residues: CASSLDMSQETQYF. The CDR3 DNA sequence: TGTGCCAGCAGCTTAGACATGTCCCAAGAGACCCAGTACTTC.

This chain uses TRBV2 with TRBJ1-1; weak D call: TRBD1 (6 bases). Trimming cost V 5 bases and J 2 bases, with 15 bases left between them. CDR3 size: 15 residues. Germline V gene lookup returns CDR1 SNHLY and CDR2 FYNNEI. CDR3 protein: CASSRRGGYNTEAFF. The DNA of the CDR3 is TGTGCCAGCAGTAGGAGGGGGGGCTACAACACTGAAGCTTTCTTT.

The gene calls are TRBV7-9 and TRBJ2-5, with D possibly matching TRBD2 (6 bases). CDR1 is SEHNR and CDR2 is FQNEAQ in the germline V gene (reference sequence). V lost 5 bases and J lost 4, with 17 bases in between. This CDR3 contains 15 residues. The CDR3 is CASSRGGLLSETQYF. CDR3 in DNA: TGTGCCAGCAGCCGGGGAGGACTCCTCTCAGAGACCCAGTACTTC.

The chain links TRBV15 to TRBJ2-3; 8 bases align to TRBD1. V shed 4 bases, J shed 1 base, and the junction held 1 base outside the gene matches. Per the germline V gene, CDR1 is LNHNV and CDR2 is YYDKDF (reference sequence). The CDR3 runs to 14 residues. The CDR3 region has the DNA TGTGCCACCAGCACGGGACAGGGCACAGATACGCAGTATTTT. Protein product: CATSTGQGTDTQYF.

This chain uses TRBV6-2 or TRBV6-3 with TRBJ1-1; 7 bases map to TRBD1. This CDR3 contains 16 residues. The V segment lost 1 base and the J segment 1 base; nucleotides outside the gene matches: 6. The V gene's germline CDR1 is MNHEY and CDR2 SVGEGT. The CDR3 sequence: CASSYLARTGNTEAFF. The CDR3 coding sequence is TGTGCCAGCAGTTACTTGGCTAGGACAGGGAACACTGAAGCTTTCTTT.

This clone was observed a handful of times. The chain has TRBV14 and TRBJ1-6; D unclear. With 4 bases removed from V and 7 bases from J, the gap between germline ends came to 11 bases. CDR1 SGHDN and CDR2 FVKESK come from the germline V gene. This CDR3 comprises 14 residues. CDR3 residues: CASSRVTWNSPLHF. The CDR3 nucleotides are TGTGCCAGCAGCCGAGTCACCTGGAATTCACCCCTCCACTTT.

V is TRBV6-4 and J is TRBJ1-6, with 9 positions matching TRBD1. V gave up 0 bases and J gave up 0 bases; unmatched junction bases: 0. CDR1 is MRHNA, CDR2 SNTAGT, per germline. The CDR3 is made up of 17 amino acids. The CDR3 coding sequence is TGTGCCAGCAGTGACTCGACAGGGGGCTCCTATAATTCACCCCTCCACTTT. This gives the protein CASSDSTGGSYNSPLHF.